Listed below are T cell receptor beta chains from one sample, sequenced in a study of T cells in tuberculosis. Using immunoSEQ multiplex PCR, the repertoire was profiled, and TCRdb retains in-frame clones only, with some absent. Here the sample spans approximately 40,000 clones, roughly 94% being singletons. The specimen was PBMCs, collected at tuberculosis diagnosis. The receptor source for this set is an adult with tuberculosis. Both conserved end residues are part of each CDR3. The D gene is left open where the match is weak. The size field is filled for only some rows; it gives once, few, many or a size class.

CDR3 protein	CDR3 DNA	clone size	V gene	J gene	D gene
CASSLGQGYSAGANVLTF	TGCGCCAGCAGCTTGGGACAGGGGTACTCGGCTGGGGCCAACGTCCTGACTTTC	NA	TRBV5-1	TRBJ2-6	TRBD1
CASSQSGYPDTQYF	TGTGCCAGCAGCCAGTCAGGGTACCCAGATACGCAGTATTTT	once	TRBV5-4	TRBJ2-3	NA
CASSPWGGTDTQYF	TGTGCCAGCAGCCCATGGGGGGGCACAGATACGCAGTATTTT	NA	TRBV7-2	TRBJ2-3	NA
CASSTHGTADQPQHF	TGTGCCAGCAGCACCCATGGGACAGCAGATCAGCCCCAGCATTTT	NA	TRBV9	TRBJ1-5	TRBD1
CASIRGSPQETQYF	TGTGCCAGCATTAGGGGGAGTCCCCAAGAGACCCAGTACTTC	NA	TRBV2	TRBJ2-5	NA
CAIRPGSGSYEQYF	TGTGCCATCAGGCCGGGATCGGGCTCCTACGAGCAGTACTTC	NA	TRBV10-3	TRBJ2-7	NA
CASSLDGTPKNEQFF	TGTGCCAGCAGCTTAGACGGGACTCCCAAGAATGAGCAGTTCTTC	NA	TRBV11-3	TRBJ2-1	NA
CASSNTEGYGYTF	TGCGCCAGCAGCAACACAGAGGGCTATGGCTACACCTTC	NA	TRBV5-1	TRBJ1-2	NA
CASSSDRAGPDTQYF	TGCGCCAGCAGTTCGGACAGGGCGGGGCCAGATACGCAGTATTTT	NA	TRBV5-1	TRBJ2-3	TRBD1
CASSLGEAWGYTF	TGTGCCAGCAGCCTGGGGGAGGCGTGGGGCTACACCTTC	NA	TRBV28	TRBJ1-2	NA
CASSLAGTSGGSSYNEQFF	TGCGCCAGCAGCTTGGCTGGGACTAGCGGGGGGAGCTCCTACAATGAGCAGTTCTTC	NA	TRBV5-1	TRBJ2-1	TRBD2
CASSEATGTSGKRDTQYF	TGTGCCAGCAGTGAAGCCACCGGGACTAGCGGTAAGAGAGATACGCAGTATTTT	NA	TRBV6-1	TRBJ2-3	TRBD2
CASSLGRGLNEKLFF	TGTGCCAGCAGCTTAGGCAGGGGTCTTAATGAAAAACTGTTTTTT	NA	TRBV11-2	TRBJ1-4	NA
CASSFEMNTEAFF	TGCGCCAGCAGCTTTGAGATGAACACTGAAGCTTTCTTT	NA	TRBV5-1	TRBJ1-1	NA
CASGLVNRVSLSYEQYF	TGTGCTAGTGGTTTGGTAAACAGGGTGAGTTTAAGCTACGAGCAGTACTTC	NA	TRBV12-5	TRBJ2-7	NA
CASRSQDGTDTQYF	TGTGCCAGTAGATCACAGGATGGCACAGATACGCAGTATTTT	NA	TRBV19	TRBJ2-3	NA
CASSEVLMGGKETQYF	TGTGCCAGCAGTGAAGTCTTAATGGGGGGGAAAGAGACCCAGTACTTC	NA	TRBV6-1	TRBJ2-5	TRBD2
CATSRDRRGGEQYF	TGTGCCACCAGCAGAGACCGAAGGGGGGGGGAGCAGTACTTC	NA	TRBV15	TRBJ2-7	NA
CAISESKGTGSHYGYTF	TGTGCCATCAGTGAGTCTAAGGGGACAGGGAGCCACTATGGCTACACCTTC	NA	TRBV10-3	TRBJ1-2	TRBD1
CASSVPRTASSTDTQYF	TGTGCCAGCAGCGTACCCAGGACTGCTTCTAGCACAGATACGCAGTATTTT	NA	TRBV9	TRBJ2-3	NA
CASSRQTTVDEQYF	TGTGCCAGCAGCCGACAGACGACAGTGGACGAGCAGTACTTC	NA	TRBV2	TRBJ2-7	NA
CASTLRQGNYEQYF	TGTGCCAGCACCCTTAGACAGGGTAACTACGAGCAGTACTTC	once	TRBV6-6	TRBJ2-7	TRBD1
CASSAGHTNQPQHF	TGTGCCAGCAGCGCTGGGCACACCAATCAGCCCCAGCATTTT	NA	TRBV6-1	TRBJ1-5	NA
CASSLQGTRIGNTIYF	TGTGCCAGCAGCTTACAGGGCACTCGAATCGGGAACACCATATATTTT	NA	TRBV7-2	TRBJ1-3	NA
CASSLDPTERRSAFF	TGTGCCAGCAGCTTAGACCCGACAGAGAGGAGATCAGCTTTCTTT	NA	TRBV11-3	TRBJ1-1	NA
CARRTGLHNNYGYTF	TGTGCCAGGCGGACAGGACTTCATAATAACTATGGCTACACCTTC	NA	TRBV19	TRBJ1-2	TRBD1
CAGRHPDTQYF	TGTGCCGGAAGACACCCAGATACGCAGTATTTT	NA	TRBV30	TRBJ2-3	NA
CASSPQGDYGYTF	TGTGCCAGCTCACCTCAGGGGGACTATGGCTACACCTTC	NA	TRBV18	TRBJ1-2	TRBD1
CAWSPTVEKLFF	TGTGCCTGGAGTCCTACAGTTGAAAAACTGTTTTTT	NA	TRBV30	TRBJ1-4	NA
CASSQEGTGGRHSGYTF	TGCGCCAGCAGCCAAGAAGGGACAGGGGGAAGGCACTCTGGCTACACCTTC	once	TRBV4-1	TRBJ1-2	TRBD1
CASSAGQGEPTGELFF	TGCGCCAGCAGCGCGGGACAGGGTGAACCTACCGGGGAGCTGTTTTTT	NA	TRBV5-1	TRBJ2-2	TRBD1
CASSLSSGGLNEKLFF	TGCGCCAGCAGCTTGTCGTCCGGGGGTCTTAATGAAAAACTGTTTTTT	NA	TRBV5-1	TRBJ1-4	NA
CAISESGGASTDTQYF	TGTGCCATCAGTGAAAGCGGGGGGGCTAGCACAGATACGCAGTATTTT	NA	TRBV10-3	TRBJ2-3	TRBD2
CASSMDRGYEQYF	TGTGCCAGTAGTATGGACAGGGGGTACGAGCAGTACTTC	NA	TRBV19	TRBJ2-7	TRBD1
CASSFFSGDSYPGQYF	TGCGCCAGCAGCTTTTTTTCGGGGGACTCGTACCCCGGGCAGTACTTC	NA	TRBV5-1	TRBJ2-7	NA
CASSLVGTGGEQYF	TGTGCCAGCAGCTTAGTTGGGACAGGCGGGGAGCAGTACTTC	NA	TRBV11-3	TRBJ2-7	TRBD1
CASSLGAGENSPLHF	TGCGCCAGCAGCTTGGGCGCAGGGGAAAATTCACCCCTCCACTTT	NA	TRBV5-1	TRBJ1-6	NA
CASSSRSSGDPDTQYF	TGTGCCAGCAGCTCACGGTCTAGCGGGGACCCAGATACGCAGTATTTT	NA	TRBV7-2	TRBJ2-3	TRBD2
CASSEAGAGAYEQYF	TGTGCCAGCAGTGAAGCGGGGGCAGGGGCCTACGAGCAGTACTTC	NA	TRBV6-1	TRBJ2-7	NA
CASSRGYRDRGHWGSYNEQFF	TGTGCCAGCAGCCGGGGGTACCGGGACAGGGGGCATTGGGGCTCCTACAATGAGCAGTTCTTC	NA	TRBV14	TRBJ2-1	TRBD1
CASSIFGRDPAGELFF	TGTGCCAGTAGTATCTTCGGTCGGGATCCGGCCGGGGAGCTGTTTTTT	NA	TRBV19	TRBJ2-2	NA
CASSNSDRANQPQHF	TGTGCCAGCAGCAATTCGGACAGGGCTAATCAGCCCCAGCATTTT	NA	TRBV9	TRBJ1-5	TRBD1
CASSSRTGGNTGELFF	TGTGCCAGCAGTTCCAGGACAGGGGGGAACACCGGGGAGCTGTTTTTT	NA	TRBV11-2	TRBJ2-2	TRBD1
CASSLGTGVGNTIYF	TGTGCCAGCAGCCTAGGCACAGGGGTCGGAAACACCATATATTTT	NA	TRBV9	TRBJ1-3	TRBD1
CASRLDSYYGYTF	TGTGCCAGCAGGTTGGACAGCTACTATGGCTACACCTTC	NA	TRBV5-6	TRBJ1-2	NA
CASSLDRNTEAFF	TGTGCCAGCAGCTTGGACAGGAACACTGAAGCTTTCTTT	once	TRBV5-8	TRBJ1-1	NA